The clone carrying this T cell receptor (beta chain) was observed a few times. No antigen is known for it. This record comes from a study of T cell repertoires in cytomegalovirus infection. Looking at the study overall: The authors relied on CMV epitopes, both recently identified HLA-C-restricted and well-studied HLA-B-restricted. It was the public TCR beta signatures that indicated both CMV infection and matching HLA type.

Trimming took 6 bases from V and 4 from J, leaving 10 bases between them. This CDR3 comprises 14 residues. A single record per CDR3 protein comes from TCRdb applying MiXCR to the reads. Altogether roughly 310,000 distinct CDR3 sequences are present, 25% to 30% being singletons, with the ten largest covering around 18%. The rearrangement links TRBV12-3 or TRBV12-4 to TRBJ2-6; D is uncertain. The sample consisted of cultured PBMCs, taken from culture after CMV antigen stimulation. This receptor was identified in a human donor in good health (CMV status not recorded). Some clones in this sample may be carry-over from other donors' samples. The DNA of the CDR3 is TGTGCCAGCAGCCCCCGGTTGGGGGCCAACGTCCTGACTTTC. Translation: CASSPRLGANVLTF.